A selection of T cell receptor beta chains follows, all from one sample in a study of vaccination and CD4 T cells after COVID-19. MiXCR, applied by TCRdb to the PCR reads, yields one record per CDR3 protein. The sample lists more than 6,500 distinct CDR3 sequences, 37% occurring once. For these TCRs, the target antigens are not known. The sequencing input was CD4+ T cells from blood, cultured in vitro. The receptors here all came from a human donor in good health. Each CDR3 is given without its conserved first and last residue.

v_gene: TRBV27
j_gene: TRBJ1-5
CDR3aa: ASRRQGAHNQPQH

v_gene: TRBV30
j_gene: TRBJ1-5
CDR3aa: AWSGQNVANQPQH

v_gene: TRBV6-4
j_gene: TRBJ1-6
CDR3aa: ASSEGTGGSPLH

v_gene: TRBV7-2
j_gene: TRBJ2-1
CDR3aa: ASSLGLGVDYNEQF

v_gene: TRBV2
j_gene: TRBJ2-2
CDR3aa: ASSWTGELF

v_gene: TRBV19
j_gene: TRBJ1-2
CDR3aa: ASSRDSFYGYT

v_gene: TRBV18
j_gene: TRBJ1-2
CDR3aa: ASSQDITSGYT

v_gene: TRBV20-1
j_gene: TRBJ1-2
CDR3aa: SARDALMGRMGYT

v_gene: TRBV12-3/TRBV12-4
j_gene: TRBJ2-2
CDR3aa: ASSVAGGTELF

v_gene: TRBV20-1
j_gene: TRBJ1-2
CDR3aa: SARGGDPYGYT

v_gene: TRBV6-5
j_gene: TRBJ2-1
CDR3aa: ASSWGLRLF

v_gene: TRBV20-1
j_gene: TRBJ1-5
CDR3aa: SARGRQPQH

v_gene: TRBV19
j_gene: TRBJ2-7
CDR3aa: ASSSPTGASSYEQY

v_gene: TRBV6-2/TRBV6-3
j_gene: TRBJ2-3
CDR3aa: ASSGGGSTDTQY

v_gene: TRBV27
j_gene: TRBJ1-2
CDR3aa: ASSSDRGLGGYT

v_gene: TRBV7-9
j_gene: TRBJ1-2
CDR3aa: ASSLPARVNYGYT

v_gene: TRBV24-1
j_gene: TRBJ2-1
CDR3aa: ATSETTGNNEQF

v_gene: TRBV19
j_gene: TRBJ1-5
CDR3aa: ASTTPRVDQPQH

v_gene: TRBV20-1
j_gene: TRBJ2-7
CDR3aa: SARDPMAGGGGDEQY

v_gene: TRBV19
j_gene: TRBJ1-2
CDR3aa: ASSNTDDYGYT

v_gene: TRBV6-1
j_gene: TRBJ1-3
CDR3aa: ASSDVSGNTIY

v_gene: TRBV5-1
j_gene: TRBJ2-7
CDR3aa: ASSSRTSGASEQY

v_gene: TRBV5-8
j_gene: TRBJ2-1
CDR3aa: ASSLAGQAV

v_gene: TRBV19
j_gene: TRBJ1-1
CDR3aa: ASSFQTVNPEAF

v_gene: TRBV19
j_gene: TRBJ1-1
CDR3aa: ASSLGHANTEAF

v_gene: TRBV12-3/TRBV12-4
j_gene: TRBJ1-6
CDR3aa: ASSLILRSPLH

v_gene: TRBV25-1
j_gene: TRBJ1-5
CDR3aa: ASSEEGIGNQPQH